This entry features one T cell receptor (beta chain) sequence. In the study's own analysis: Amplification from reference gene primers served as the basis for estimated nucleated cell counts. TCRdb keeps only in-frame clones here, not all; method: immunoSEQ multiplex PCR. The DNA gave D and trimming, while V, J and clone size come from that table. The sample lists nearly 110,000 clones; about nine tenths were seen once. This record belongs to a study of blood T cell repertoires in COVID-19. As for the study in general: COVID-19 samples, acute and convalescent, were from the United States, Italy and Spain. T cells, B-cell-depleted T cells, or PBMCs provided the cDNA or gDNA that served as material.

This CDR3 region has 14 residues. The germline V gene has CDR1 LGHDT and CDR2 YNNKEL (reference sequence). V dropped 3 bases and J dropped 2; count of bases not matched to a gene: 1. The chain combines TRBV3-1 (or the pseudogene TRBV3-2) with TRBJ2-7; 10 positions agree with TRBD1. This clonotype was sampled from a woman in her thirties with acute or convalescent COVID-19. The sequenced material came from peripheral blood. The DNA of the CDR3 is TGTGCCAGCAGCCAGGGACAGGGGCCCTACGAGCAGTACTTC. Encoded protein: CASSQGQGPYEQYF.